The 32 T cell receptor beta chains below were found in one sample sequenced in a study of T cells in Graves' hyperthyroidism and ophthalmopathy (dated by TCRdb to about 2019). Libraries were constructed by multiplex PCR. Sequencing took place on an Illumina HiSeq 2000. TCR beta CDR3 regions were amplified from RNA transcripts. The first round of RT-PCR for the TCR CDR3 was performed with the HTBI primer set and the Qiagen OneStep RT-PCR kit. TCRdb passed the public sequencing reads through fastp at Q25 and MiXCR, retaining productive beta sequences. Here each entry gathers all rows of one CDR3 protein and keeps the most common genes and DNA. This sample holds a few hundred thousand distinct CDR3 sequences; approximately 15% were observed only once. The leading ten clones occupy roughly 14% of the sample. Sequencing was carried out using blood. Receptor source: a woman in her forties with Graves' hyperthyroidism that later progressed to Graves' ophthalmopathy.

A word on this clonotype: Being one base from a much bigger clone, this may be a read error. The V and J genes are TRBV19 and TRBJ2-7, with TRBD1 matching 9 bases. This CDR3 spans 15 amino acids. The J segment lost 9 bases and the V segment lost 3 bases, leaving 12 bases of the junction unmatched. Germline CDR1 is LNHDA and CDR2 is SQIVND (reference sequence). CDR3 coding DNA: TGTGCCAGTAGTATTACGGGACAGGGCGTCGACGGGCAGTACTTC. Its translation: CASSITGQGVDGQYF.

In its sample, this clonotype was seen many times. The chain combines TRBV7-8 with TRBJ2-7, with D perhaps assigned TRBD1 or TRBD2 (5 bases each). Germline CDR1 is SGHVS and CDR2 is FQNEAQ. Trimming cost V 2 bases and J 0 bases, with 14 bases left between them. The CDR3 covers 16 residues. CDR3 in amino acids: CASSLRPGTVSYEQYF. CDR3 bases: TGTGCCAGCAGCTTAAGGCCCGGGACGGTCTCCTACGAGCAGTACTTC.

This clonotype was counted a few times. The rearrangement joins TRBV7-8 to TRBJ1-1, with D unresolved. The germline CDR1 and CDR2 sequences are SGHVS and FQNEAQ. The CDR3 runs 14 residues. V was shortened by 5 bases and J by 0 bases, with 10 bases between the two germline ends. The CDR3 DNA reads TGTGCCAGCAGCCCCCGGTGGGTGAACACTGAAGCTTTCTTT. This sequence encodes CASSPRWVNTEAFF.

This clonotype was seen repeatedly, ten times or more. The chain is built from TRBV30 and TRBJ1-2, with no clear D. Between the trimmed V and J ends, which lost 3 bases and 4 bases, there was a span of 15 bases. The CDR3 has 14 residues. The germline CDR1 and CDR2 sequences are GTSNPN and SVGIG (reference sequence). The CDR3 reads CAWRKEGGSYGYTF. The CDR3 DNA follows: TGTGCCTGGAGGAAAGAGGGAGGGAGCTATGGCTACACCTTC.

There are a few counts of this clonotype. The chain uses TRBV2 and TRBJ2-5, with D unresolved. V lost 4 bases, J lost 2 bases, and 8 bases lay in between. The V gene's germline CDR1 is SNHLY and CDR2 FYNNEI. The CDR3 is 13 amino acids. This chain's CDR3 is CASSVDFQETQYF. As DNA, the CDR3 is TGTGCCAGCAGTGTTGACTTTCAAGAGACCCAGTACTTC.

This clonotype came up many times. The V gene is TRBV5-1, the J gene TRBJ2-4; a possible D gene is TRBD1 (6 bases). The V end lost 0 bases, the J end lost 7 bases, and 8 bases lay between the germline ends. This CDR3 has 13 amino acids. Germline V CDR1 and CDR2: SGHRS, YFSETQ. CDR3 region: CASSLGQGNIQYF. The DNA of the CDR3 is TGCGCCAGCAGCTTGGGGCAGGGGAACATTCAGTACTTC.

This clonotype occurred many times. The CDR3 DNA follows: TGTGCCAGCCGGTTAGGGGAGAACGAGCAGTACTTC. It specifies CASRLGENEQYF. The chain joins TRBV28 to TRBJ2-7, with D perhaps being TRBD1 or TRBD2 (5 bases each). Looked up from germline, CDR1 is MDHEN and CDR2 is SYDVKM. Trimming stripped 8 bases from V and 5 bases from J, with 13 bases between. The CDR3 consists of 12 residues.

V gene TRBV4-1 combines with J gene TRBJ2-6; D not resolved. Germline CDR1 is MGHRA and CDR2 is YSYEKL. CDR3 size: 15 residues. V was shortened by 4 bases and J by 0 bases, with 7 bases between the two germline ends. Written as DNA, the CDR3 is TGCGCCAGCAGCCCAGGATCCTCTGGGGCCAACGTCCTGACTTTC. Residues: CASSPGSSGANVLTF.

This clonotype was counted at least ten times. The chain joins TRBV11-2 to TRBJ2-3; D perhaps matches TRBD2 (5 bases). V lost 0 bases and J 4 bases, leaving 8 bases between the germline ends. The CDR3 extends over 14 amino acids. Germline CDR1 is SGHAT and CDR2 is FQNNGV. CDR3 DNA sequence: TGTGCCAGCAGCTTAGACGGGGTCCCAGATACGCAGTATTTT. Protein: CASSLDGVPDTQYF.

In its sample, this clonotype was seen a few times. The V and J genes are TRBV7-9 and TRBJ1-2, with 7 bases lining up with TRBD1. Germline-derived CDR1 and CDR2 are SEHNR and FQNEAQ (reference sequence). Unmatched junction bases numbered 15, after V lost 3 bases and J lost 5 bases. The CDR3 has 17 residues. CDR3 coding DNA: TGTGCCAGCAGCTTGGCGGACAGGAATGGTAGAAGATATGGCTACACCTTC. This codes for CASSLADRNGRRYGYTF.

This clonotype has ten or more counts. This chain joins TRBV11-2 and TRBJ2-7; 7 bases are a match to TRBD2. This CDR3 is built from 14 residues. The germline CDR1 and CDR2 sequences are SGHAT and FQNNGV. V dropped 2 bases and J dropped 3; count of bases not matched to a gene: 4. As DNA, the CDR3 is TGTGCCAGCAGCTTATCGGGCGGGAGCTACGAGCAGTACTTC. It translates to CASSLSGGSYEQYF.

This clonotype has at least ten counts. The V call is TRBV28, the J call TRBJ2-1, with 10 bases matching TRBD1. The CDR3 loop spans 15 amino acids. V shed 2 bases, J shed 8 bases, and the junction held 6 bases outside the gene matches. Per the germline V gene, CDR1 is MDHEN and CDR2 is SYDVKM. The CDR3 region has the DNA TGTGCCAGCAGTTTAGTGGGGGACAGGGGAGATGAGCAGTTCTTC. It is translated as CASSLVGDRGDEQFF.

This clonotype was found a few times. The V and J genes are TRBV19 and TRBJ1-1; 8 nucleotides agree with TRBD1. Germline trimming cut 3 bases from V and 8 bases from J; bases unmatched to any gene: 8. The CDR3 runs 14 residues. Germline V CDR1 and CDR2: LNHDA, SQIVND (reference sequence). CDR3 region: CASSIGTGRSEAFF. The DNA of the CDR3 is TGTGCCAGTAGTATTGGGACAGGAAGATCGGAAGCTTTCTTT.

This clonotype showed up just a few times. Germline and junction disagree at one end, which may indicate a read error. V gene TRBV3-1 combines with J gene TRBJ1-1, with D possibly TRBD1 on 5 matching bases. CDR1 LGHDT and CDR2 YNNKEL come from the germline V gene (reference sequence). This CDR3 is 14 amino acids long. The CDR3 DNA follows: TGTGCCAGCAGCCATACGACGAAGGACACTGAAGTTTTCTTT. Protein: CASSHTTKDTEVFF.

The chain links TRBV28 to TRBJ2-1; possible D gene TRBD1, 6 bases. In germline, CDR1 is MDHEN, CDR2 SYDVKM. V lost 6 bases and J lost 0, with 18 bases in between. The CDR3 runs to 17 residues. As DNA, the CDR3 is TGTGCCAGCAGCCCCCCCGGGACACCGAGCTCCTACAATGAGCAGTTCTTC. Its protein product is CASSPPGTPSSYNEQFF.

The V and J genes are TRBV6-1 and TRBJ2-3; 11 bases fit TRBD2. CDR1 is MNHNS and CDR2 is SASEGT in the germline V gene. After removal of 3 bases from V and 0 bases from J, the junction contained 2 bases not matched to a gene. This CDR3 comprises 16 residues. The CDR3 sequence is CASSDTSGRSTDTQYF. The CDR3 DNA is TGTGCCAGCAGTGATACTAGCGGGAGAAGCACAGATACGCAGTATTTT.

This clonotype appeared many times. This chain links TRBV28 with TRBJ1-5; no definite D call. The V and J ends lost 3 bases and 0 bases respectively, with 9 bases between them. This CDR3 region has 15 residues. Germline CDR1 and CDR2: MDHEN and SYDVKM. CDR3 amino acids: CASSFRSYSNQPQHF. Written as DNA, the CDR3 is TGTGCCAGCAGTTTTCGGAGCTATAGCAATCAGCCCCAGCATTTT.

Ten or more counts support this clonotype. The chain combines TRBV28 with TRBJ1-5, with 10 bases that match TRBD1. The junction had 6 bases not matched to a gene; V was cut back by 4 bases and J by 6 bases. The germline CDR1 and CDR2 sequences are MDHEN and SYDVKM. The CDR3 is 15 residues long. CDR3 residues: CASSYWTGGIQPQHF. CDR3 nucleotides: TGTGCCAGCAGTTACTGGACAGGGGGTATTCAGCCCCAGCATTTT.

The table lists this clonotype with many counts. The chain recombines TRBV3-1 with TRBJ2-1; D is possibly TRBD2 (6 bases). This CDR3 spans 15 amino acids. V was trimmed by 4 bases and J by 2 bases, leaving 12 bases between them. Germline values: CDR1 LGHDT, CDR2 YNNKEL (reference sequence). The DNA of the CDR3 is TGTGCCAGCAGCCCCCGCGGCGGGGCCTACAATGAGCAGTTCTTC. This codes for CASSPRGGAYNEQFF.

As for this clonotype: Relative to the germline gene, one junction end is altered; a read error may explain this. The rearrangement uses TRBV5-1 and TRBJ2-3; possible D gene TRBD2, 5 bases. The CDR3 extends over 13 amino acids. Germline CDR1 and CDR2: SGHRS and YFSETQ. This chain's CDR3 is CASSLATPDTQYF. The CDR3 DNA reads as TGTGCCAGCAGCTTAGCGACCCCGGATACGCAGTATTTT.

Remarks on this clonotype: A much larger clone differs by one base, so this may be a read error. The chain couples TRBV7-8 to TRBJ1-4, with TRBD1 matching 9 bases. Germline CDR1 SGHVS, CDR2 FQNEAQ. This CDR3 has 16 residues. The DNA of the CDR3 is TGTGCCAGCAGCTCAGCCACAGGGGGCACTAATGAAAAACTGTGTTTT. It encodes CASSSATGGTNEKLCF.

This rearrangement joins TRBV20-1 to TRBJ1-3; a weak D match, TRBD1 (5 bases). V was shortened by 0 bases and J by 0 bases, with 15 bases between the two germline ends. Germline CDR1 reads DFQATT; CDR2 reads SNEGSKA (reference sequence). The CDR3 runs 17 residues. CDR3 bases: TGCAGTGCTAGAGATCCCCAGGGAGCCTCCTCTGGAAACACCATATATTTT. Protein product: CSARDPQGASSGNTIYF.

This clonotype was counted at least ten times. The chain combines TRBV7-3 with TRBJ1-1; D ambiguous. Germline V gene lookup returns CDR1 SGHTA and CDR2 FQGTGA. The CDR3 totals 14 residues. V lost 5 bases and J lost 2, with 12 bases in between. CDR3 region: CASSPTTENTEAFF. In DNA, the CDR3 is TGTGCCAGCAGCCCAACGACGGAAAACACTGAAGCTTTCTTT.

This clonotype showed up many times. The chain joins TRBV5-1 to TRBJ2-2; 9 nucleotides line up with TRBD2. Germline CDR1 is SGHRS and CDR2 is YFSETQ. This CDR3 comprises 15 residues. Trimming at V came to 2 bases and at J to 7 bases, leaving 6 bases not matched to a gene. CDR3 protein: CASSLLAGDGGELFF. CDR3 in DNA: TGCGCCAGCAGCTTATTAGCGGGAGATGGCGGGGAGCTGTTTTTT. Full variable domain (rest looked up from reference TRBV5-1 and TRBJ2-2): KAGVTQTPRYLIKTRGQQVTLSCSPISGHRSVSWYQQTPGQGLQFLFEYFSETQRNKGNFPGRFSGRQFSNSRSEMNVSTLELGDSALYLCASSLLAGDGGELFFGEGSRLTVL.

This clonotype was counted many times. CDR3 region: CASSTPRDRDTPTNEKLFF. In nucleotides, the CDR3 is TGTGCCAGCAGTACCCCCCGGGACAGGGATACGCCAACTAATGAAAAACTGTTTTTT. V is TRBV27 and J is TRBJ1-4, with TRBD1 matching 9 bases. Germline V gives CDR1 MNHEY, CDR2 SMNVEV (reference sequence). The V gene end was trimmed by 5 bases and the J gene end by 0 bases; junction bases not matched to a gene: 13. This CDR3 region has 19 residues. The whole variable domain, filled in from reference TRBV27 and TRBJ1-4, reads EAQVTQNPRYLITVTGKKLTVTCSQNMNHEYMSWYRQDPGLGLRQIYYSMNVEVTDKGDVPEGYKVSRKEKRNFPLILESPSPNQTSLYFCASSTPRDRDTPTNEKLFFGSGTQLSVL.

Ten or more counts support this clonotype. V gene TRBV6-1 combines with J gene TRBJ2-7, with D unclear. The CDR3 is 13 residues long. The V end was cut by 5 bases, the J end by 6 bases, with 14 bases between. The germline CDR1 and CDR2 sequences are MNHNS and SASEGT. CDR3 loop: CASSPRLPPEQYF. Written as DNA, the CDR3 is TGTGCCAGCAGTCCTAGACTCCCCCCCGAGCAGTACTTC.

This clonotype was observed at least ten times. V is TRBV28 and J is TRBJ2-5; TRBD1 might be the D (5 bases). The CDR3 is made up of 15 amino acids. Germline CDR1 and CDR2: MDHEN and SYDVKM. V lost 1 base to trimming and J lost 0 bases, with 9 bases between them. CDR3 region: CASSLSQGYQETQYF. The DNA for the CDR3 is TGTGCCAGCAGTTTATCCCAGGGATACCAAGAGACCCAGTACTTC.

This clonotype occurred many times. The gene calls are TRBV12-3 or TRBV12-4 and TRBJ1-1, with TRBD1 matching 8 bases. J gave up 4 bases and V 6 bases, and 13 bases lay outside the gene matches. The CDR3 length is 16 residues. The CDR3 DNA is TGTGCCAGCAGCGGGGACAGGTCCCCGTCTATCACTGAAGCTTTCTTT. Translation: CASSGDRSPSITEAFF.

The sample holds many counts of this clonotype. The genes are TRBV9 and TRBJ1-1; tentatively, D is TRBD1 (5 bases). Trimming shortened V by 0 bases and J by 2 bases, and 14 bases separated the two germline ends. This CDR3 spans 16 amino acids. The germline CDR1 and CDR2 sequences are SGDLS and YYNGEE. CDR3 in DNA: TGTGCCAGCAGCGTAGTTGGCGTTGGGACCAACACTGAAGCTTTCTTT. Encoded protein: CASSVVGVGTNTEAFF.

This clonotype was detected ten times or more. J is TRBJ2-1 and V is TRBV11-2; D is ambiguous. Germline CDR1 reads SGHAT; CDR2 reads FQNNGV. The ends were cut back, 3 bases at V and 2 bases at J, with 11 bases in the middle. This CDR3 comprises 15 residues. CDR3 DNA: TGTGCCAGCAGCTTGGACGCGGTAACCTACAATGAGCAGTTCTTC. This translates into CASSLDAVTYNEQFF.

This clonotype came up many times. J is TRBJ1-1 and V is TRBV6-2 or TRBV6-3, with D hard to call. The CDR3 length is 15 residues. CDR1 and CDR2 from the germline V gene are MNHEY and SVGEGT. V was pared by 6 bases and J by 3 bases, with 17 bases between. CDR3 residues: CASRGAVKGDTEAFF. CDR3 nucleotide sequence: TGTGCCAGCAGGGGTGCAGTAAAGGGTGACACTGAAGCTTTCTTT.

This clonotype appeared a few times. The rearrangement joins TRBV20-1 to TRBJ1-2; D ambiguous. There are 15 residues in the CDR3. CDR1 and CDR2 from the germline V gene are DFQATT and SNEGSKA (reference sequence). V was shortened by 0 bases and J by 0 bases, with 11 bases between the two germline ends. CDR3 loop: CSARETLGANYGYTF. The CDR3 DNA follows: TGCAGTGCTAGAGAGACCCTCGGGGCTAACTATGGCTACACCTTC.